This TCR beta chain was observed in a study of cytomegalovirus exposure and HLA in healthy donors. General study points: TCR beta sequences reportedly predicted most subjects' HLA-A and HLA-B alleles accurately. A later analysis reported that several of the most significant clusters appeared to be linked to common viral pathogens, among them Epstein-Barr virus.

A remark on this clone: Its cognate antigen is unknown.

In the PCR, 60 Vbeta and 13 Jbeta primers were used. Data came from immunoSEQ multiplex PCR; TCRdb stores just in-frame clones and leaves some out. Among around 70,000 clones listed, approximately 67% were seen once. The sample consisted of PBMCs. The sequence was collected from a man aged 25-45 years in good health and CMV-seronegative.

CDR3 nucleotide sequence: TGTGCCACCAGCCGAGGTGGGGGGGGTCCCCACAATGAGCAGTTCTTC. Protein product: CATSRGGGGPHNEQFF. The chain joins TRBV15 to TRBJ2-1, with 7 bases aligning to TRBD2. The CDR3 totals 16 residues. Germline V CDR1 and CDR2: LNHNV, YYDKDF (reference sequence). V lost 5 bases and J lost 5; bases outside the gene matches: 12. The full variable domain, completed using reference TRBV15 and TRBJ2-1, is DAMVIQNPRYQVTQFGKPVTLSCSQTLNHNVMYWYQQKSSQAPKLLFHYYDKDFNNEADTPDNFQSRRPNTSFCFLDIRSPGLGDTAMYLCATSRGGGGPHNEQFFGPGTRLTVL.